This T cell receptor (beta chain) emerged from a study of blood T cell repertoires in COVID-19. Overall study: PBMCs, B-cell-depleted T cells, or T cells provided the cDNA or gDNA that made up the material.

Produced via immunoSEQ multiplex PCR; TCRdb's table is partial and in-frame only. The sample shows about 320,000 clones, around 85% of them seen only once. Details on this clone: Other DNA sequences in the same sample also yield this CDR3.

The clonotype originates from a woman in her thirties who had been exposed to COVID-19. The sequencing input was PBMCs or T cells enriched from blood (not recorded which).

CDR3 sequence (DNA): TGTGCCAGCAGCTCGGGACAGGGGCTTGGCTACACCTTC. As protein: CASSSGQGLGYTF. The chain has TRBV7-3 and TRBJ1-2; TRBD1 matches at 10 bases. This CDR3 is built from 13 residues. The junction had 3 bases not matched to a gene; V was cut back by 4 bases and J by 7 bases. Germline-derived CDR1 and CDR2 are SGHTA and FQGTGA.